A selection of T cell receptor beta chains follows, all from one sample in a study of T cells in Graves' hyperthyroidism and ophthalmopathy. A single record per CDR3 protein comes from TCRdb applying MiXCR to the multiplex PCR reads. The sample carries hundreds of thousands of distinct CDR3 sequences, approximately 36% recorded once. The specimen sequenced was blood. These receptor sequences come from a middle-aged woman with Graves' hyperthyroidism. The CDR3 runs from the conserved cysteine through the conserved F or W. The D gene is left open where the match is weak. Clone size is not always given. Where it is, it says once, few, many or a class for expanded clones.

CDR3 protein: CASSTGTRSYEQYF; CDR3 DNA: TGTGCCAGTAGTACCGGGACCCGATCCTACGAGCAGTACTTC; clone size: many; D gene: -; V gene: TRBV19; J gene: TRBJ2-7
CDR3 protein: CASSSGGLNTEAFF; CDR3 DNA: TGTGCCAGCAGTTCCGGAGGACTGAACACTGAAGCTTTCTTT; clone size: -; D gene: -; V gene: TRBV9; J gene: TRBJ1-1
CDR3 protein: CASSVRTGSGRREQYF; CDR3 DNA: TGCGCCAGCAGCGTCCGGACAGGGAGCGGGAGGAGGGAGCAGTACTTC; clone size: -; D gene: -; V gene: TRBV5-1; J gene: TRBJ2-7
CDR3 protein: CSVELIWGQGNYGYTF; CDR3 DNA: TGCAGCGTTGAACTCATCTGGGGACAGGGAAACTATGGCTACACCTTC; clone size: -; D gene: TRBD1; V gene: TRBV29-1; J gene: TRBJ1-2
CDR3 protein: CASAKKGMSSNQPQHF; CDR3 DNA: TGTGCCAGCGCAAAAAAGGGTATGTCAAGCAATCAGCCCCAGCATTTT; clone size: -; D gene: -; V gene: TRBV25-1; J gene: TRBJ1-5
CDR3 protein: CASSLNPWMGPRGETQYF; CDR3 DNA: TGTGCCAGCAGCTTAAACCCCTGGATGGGACCTCGAGGGGAGACCCAGTACTTC; clone size: -; D gene: -; V gene: TRBV7-8; J gene: TRBJ2-5
CDR3 protein: CAIEGHGNTIYF; CDR3 DNA: TGTGCCATCGAGGGGCATGGAAACACCATATATTTT; clone size: -; D gene: -; V gene: TRBV10-3; J gene: TRBJ1-3
CDR3 protein: CASSLEPSGGELFF; CDR3 DNA: TGTGCCAGCAGCTTAGAACCCTCCGGTGGGGAGCTGTTTTTT; clone size: few; D gene: -; V gene: TRBV7-6; J gene: TRBJ2-2
CDR3 protein: CSAREPSGRSSYEQYF; CDR3 DNA: TGCAGTGCTAGAGAACCCTCGGGTCGGAGCTCCTACGAGCAGTACTTC; clone size: -; D gene: -; V gene: TRBV20-1; J gene: TRBJ2-7
CDR3 protein: CASSVSSGANTGELFF; CDR3 DNA: TGTGCCAGCAGCGTCTCTAGCGGGGCGAACACCGGGGAGCTGTTTTTT; clone size: -; D gene: TRBD2; V gene: TRBV7-9; J gene: TRBJ2-2
CDR3 protein: CASSLAYWSGGQGWLEETQYF; CDR3 DNA: TGTGCCAGCAGCTTAGCGTATTGGTCCGGTGGACAGGGGTGGTTAGAAGAGACCCAGTACTTC; clone size: many; D gene: TRBD1; V gene: TRBV7-8; J gene: TRBJ2-5
CDR3 protein: CASSSHSGPGLGDEQFF; CDR3 DNA: TGTGCCAGCAGCTCACATAGCGGTCCGGGTCTTGGCGATGAGCAGTTCTTC; clone size: once; D gene: -; V gene: TRBV7-9; J gene: TRBJ2-1